The entry below gives a single TCR beta chain sequence along with its context. What it binds is unknown. The data were obtained in a study of Tregs in tolerant kidney transplant recipients. The repertoire was sequenced with immunoSEQ multiplex PCR; TCRdb's copy has only in-frame clones and lacks some. The table records about 110,000 clones, 90% of them present only once. Study conclusions and caveats: The small number of patients limits these findings pending further validation. Expanding Tregs on activated donor B cells appeared to best identify donor-specific TCRbeta clones. Tolerant patients' donor-specific Tregs expanded beyond overall Tregs, suggesting antigen-driven growth.

Germline CDR1 and CDR2: KGHSH and LQKENI. Trimming took off 0 bases at V and 5 bases at J, with 16 bases between the two ends. The CDR3 is made up of 16 amino acids. The receptor's source is a human donor who received a combined kidney and bone marrow transplant. Sequenced here: CD4+ T cells from blood, sampled before the transplant. The rearrangement links TRBV18 to TRBJ1-2; D uncertain. The CDR3 DNA sequence: TGTGCCAGCTCACCACCACGTATCCAAACCCGGTATGGCTACACCTTC. Translated, it gives CASSPPRIQTRYGYTF.